This is a list of T cell receptor beta chains from one sample in a study of blood T cell repertoires in COVID-19. Sequenced by immunoSEQ multiplex PCR; TCRdb stores in-frame clones only, minus some. The sample carries roughly 180,000 clones, approximately 80% recorded once. The material sequenced was PBMCs or T cells enriched from blood (not recorded which). Receptors were obtained from a man aged 35 to 55 who had recovered from COVID-19. Each CDR3 is given with its conserved first and last residue. Each record gives: V gene, J gene, D gene, clone size, CDR3 DNA, CDR3 protein. D genes are given only for firm matches. Clone size is not always given. Where it is, it says once, few, many or a class for expanded clones.

TRBV18	TRBJ2-2	TRBD2	NA	TGTGCCAGCTCACCCGGGGGACTAGCGGTGACTAACACCGGGGAGCTGTTTTTT	CASSPGGLAVTNTGELFF
TRBV7-3	TRBJ2-3	NA	NA	TGTGCCAGCAGCTTAACCCCGCGGGCCTCAGATACGCAGTATTTT	CASSLTPRASDTQYF
TRBV2	TRBJ2-3	NA	NA	TGTGCCAGCAGTGAAGGGCGGGGACCCCCAGATACGCAGTATTTT	CASSEGRGPPDTQYF
TRBV3-1/TRBV3-2	TRBJ1-1	TRBD1	NA	TGTGCCAGCAGCCAAGGGACAGGGTTTAAGGCTTTCTTT	CASSQGTGFKAFF
TRBV19	TRBJ2-1	TRBD2	NA	TGTGCCAGTAGGGTTGTGGCGGGAGGCTCCTACAATGAGCAGTTCTTC	CASRVVAGGSYNEQFF
TRBV27	TRBJ2-2	TRBD1	NA	TGTGCCAGCCGACACGGGGACAGGACCACCGGGGAGCTGTTTTTT	CASRHGDRTTGELFF
TRBV18	TRBJ1-4	TRBD1	once	TGTGCCAGCTCCCCTGGGACAGGGGGCGCAGGGGAAAATGAAAAACTGTTTTTT	CASSPGTGGAGENEKLFF
TRBV7-3	TRBJ2-6	NA	few	TGTGCCAGCAGCCTATCTTTAAGATCTGGGGCCAACGTCCTGACTTTC	CASSLSLRSGANVLTF
TRBV11-2	TRBJ1-3	NA	NA	TGTGCCAGCAGTCCCGGGGGGGTCTCTGGAAACACCATATATTTT	CASSPGGVSGNTIYF
TRBV15	TRBJ1-2	NA	NA	TGTGCCACCAGCAGAGGAGTCGGTGGCTACACCTTC	CATSRGVGGYTF
TRBV4-1	TRBJ1-2	TRBD1	NA	TGCGCCAGCAGCCAAGGCTCTTTGACAGGGCCATCTAACTATGGCTACACCTTC	CASSQGSLTGPSNYGYTF
TRBV19	TRBJ1-2	NA	NA	TGTGCCAGTAGTTCCAGCCAGGGTGTCTATGGCTACACCTTC	CASSSSQGVYGYTF
TRBV5-4	TRBJ2-1	NA	once	TGTGCCAGCAGCTTGGGGGCGGGCCATTCCTACAATGAGCAGTTCTTC	CASSLGAGHSYNEQFF
TRBV19	TRBJ2-7	TRBD2	few	TGTGCCAGTAGTAGGTGGCTAGCGGGAAACGAGCAGTACTTC	CASSRWLAGNEQYF
TRBV19	TRBJ1-3	TRBD1	once	TGTGCCAGTAGTGATGACAGGGCGGCGGGAAACACCATATATTTT	CASSDDRAAGNTIYF